The present entry profiles one TCR beta chain with its context. The sample belongs to a study of T cell changes during pregnancy in multiple sclerosis. Assay used: immunoSEQ multiplex PCR; TCRdb lists only in-frame clones, some missing. In the table there are fewer than 75,000 clones, 90% to 95% of which are singletons. The CDR3 is 14 amino acids. The receptor comes from a female donor with multiple sclerosis, enrolled in a pregnancy study. The chain couples TRBV21-1 to TRBJ1-2; the D segment call TRBD1 is taken from the table without a DNA check. TRBV21-1 is classified as a pseudogene. This specimen was peripheral blood, taken in the second trimester of pregnancy. The CDR3 coding sequence is TGTGCCAGCAGCAAAGAAGGACAGTCCTATGGCTACACCTTC. It specifies CASSKEGQSYGYTF.